This T cell receptor beta chain was identified in a study of graft-versus-host responses after intestinal transplantation. Irradiated, violet-dye-labeled stimulator cells, about 200,000 in number, were plated with about 200,000 CFSE-labeled responder cells. Researchers sorted proliferating CFSE-low CD3+CD4+ and CD3+CD8+ responders once the reaction had finished. Regarding the study as a whole: Individuals who had graft-donor T cell macrochimerism had allografts that showed high graft-versus-host to host-versus-graft clonal ratios.

This clone rates as medium-sized (0.01 to 0.1%). Sequencing was performed with immunoSEQ multiplex PCR; in TCRdb, only in-frame clones are kept and a portion is missing. This sample yields thousands of clones, of which about 30% are seen a single time; 25% to 35% belongs to the top ten. V was trimmed by 3 bases and J by 8 bases, leaving 16 bases between them. Germline V lookup: CDR1 MDHEN, CDR2 SYDVKM. This CDR3 region has 14 residues. This material consisted of alloreactive CD8+ T cells from a mixed lymphocyte reaction culture, taken before intestinal transplant. Regarding subset: CFSE-low proliferating T cells sorted from roughly 6-day pre-transplant mixed lymphocyte reaction (GvH or HvG direction). This chain links TRBV28 with TRBJ1-2, with D perhaps matching TRBD1 (5 bases). This receptor was taken from a human patient who received an intestinal transplant. The CDR3 loop is CASSFGGSGLGYTF. CDR3 DNA: TGTGCCAGCAGTTTTGGGGGTAGCGGTCTGGGCTACACCTTC.